These 31 T cell receptor beta chains came from one sample sequenced in a study of blood T cell repertoires in COVID-19. Sequencing was performed with immunoSEQ multiplex PCR; in TCRdb, only in-frame clones are kept and a portion is missing. The sample lists 170,000 or so clones, approximately 90% seen once, with 0.7% to 0.9% in the top ten. The sample was peripheral blood. The receptors were sampled from a woman between 18 and 29 years old who had recovered from COVID-19.

The chain combines TRBV7-2 with TRBJ1-6; D is unresolved. The CDR3 length is 14 residues. Trimming took off 5 bases at V and 6 bases at J, with 11 bases between the two ends. CDR1 is SGHTA, CDR2 FQGNSA, per germline. The CDR3 DNA follows: TGTGCCAGCAGCCGCAACCCCGGTAATTCACCCCTCCACTTT. As protein: CASSRNPGNSPLHF.

This clone was counted between two and nine times. The genes are TRBV23-1 and TRBJ2-5, with TRBD1 matching over 7 bases. Being an ORF, TRBV23-1 has a function that is uncertain. The CDR3 is 21 amino acids. V gave up 1 base and J gave up 5 bases; unmatched junction bases: 25. The CDR3 region is CASSQCPDRDRPRSRGETQYF. In DNA form, the CDR3 reads TGCGCCAGCAGTCAATGCCCCGACAGGGACCGACCTCGATCTAGGGGTGAGACCCAGTACTTC.

DNA of the CDR3: TGTGCCAGCAGCTTAACGGGACAGGGTGGTATGGAGACCCAGTACTTC. This codes for CASSLTGQGGMETQYF. V gene TRBV7-3 combines with J gene TRBJ2-5, with 9 bases fitting TRBD1. V was pared by 0 bases and J by 5 bases, with 7 bases of the junction left unmatched. The length of the CDR3 is 16 residues. The germline gives CDR1 SGHTA, CDR2 FQGTGA.

The genes are TRBV3-1 (or the pseudogene TRBV3-2) and TRBJ2-7; a weak D match, TRBD1 (6 bases). Trimming shortened V by 10 bases and J by 2 bases, and 45 bases separated the two germline ends. The germline CDR1 and CDR2 sequences are LGHDT and YNNKEL (reference sequence). The CDR3 runs 23 residues. CDR3 in DNA: TGTGCCACCTTCCGGGGACAACGCAAGCCAAGAACCAGGGTACTCGGGTTCCCCTACGAGCAGTACGTC. Its translation: CATFRGQRKPRTRVLGFPYEQYV.

This chain links TRBV5-1 with TRBJ2-7; 10 bases align to TRBD1. In germline, CDR1 is SGHRS, CDR2 YFSETQ. The CDR3 runs 14 residues. Trimming cost V 3 bases and J 6 bases; bases outside gene matches: 6. Here the CDR3 DNA reads TGCGCCAGCAGCTCGGGACAGGGGAAGGGCGAGCAGTACTTC. This encodes CASSSGQGKGEQYF.

This clone was detected only once. This rearrangement joins TRBV2 to TRBJ1-2, with D possibly being TRBD1 (6 bases). V was shortened by 8 bases and J by 0 bases, with 16 bases between the two germline ends. Per the germline V gene, CDR1 is SNHLY and CDR2 is FYNNEI. The CDR3 length is 15 residues. The CDR3 protein is CASPLGQLSNYGYTF. In nucleotides, the CDR3 is TGTGCCAGCCCCCTCGGACAGCTTTCTAACTATGGCTACACCTTC.

In this sample, this clone turned up once. This rearrangement joins TRBV29-1 to TRBJ2-7, with D perhaps TRBD1 (5 bases). Germline V gene lookup returns CDR1 SQVTM and CDR2 ANQGSEA. The ends were cut back, 1 base at V and 2 bases at J, with 9 bases in the middle. This CDR3 has 13 amino acids. The CDR3 here is CSVEVQGTYEQYF. CDR3 bases: TGCAGCGTTGAAGTGCAGGGAACCTACGAGCAGTACTTC.

DNA of the CDR3: TGCAGCGCCGTGACAGGGGGCGCGTACTATGGCTACACCTTC. This encodes CSAVTGGAYYGYTF. This chain uses TRBV29-1 with TRBJ1-2; 10 bases match TRBD1. V trimming: 7 bases; J trimming: 3 bases; junction bases outside the gene matches: 8. CDR3 length: 14 amino acids. Germline values: CDR1 SQVTM, CDR2 ANQGSEA.

V and J are TRBV19 and TRBJ2-3; D is perhaps TRBD2 (8 bases). Germline assignment: CDR1 LNHDA and CDR2 SQIVND (reference sequence). This CDR3 region has 16 residues. V lost 6 bases and J lost 6, with 22 bases in between. The CDR3 region has the DNA TGTGCCAGTAGGACTCGGGAGGGGGCACCTTCTGATACGCAGTATTTT. Its translation is CASRTREGAPSDTQYF.

J is TRBJ2-3 and V is TRBV6-5; TRBD1 is a possible D gene (6 bases). Looked up from germline, CDR1 is MNHEY and CDR2 is SVGAGI. The CDR3 sequence is 15 residues long. V was cut by 5 bases and J by 2 bases, with 14 bases left in between. The CDR3 DNA reads TGTGCCAGCAGTCTACAGGGTGGCCTCACAGATACGCAGTATTTT. Amino acids: CASSLQGGLTDTQYF.

V usage is TRBV11-2 and J usage is TRBJ1-2; weak D call: TRBD1 (5 bases). The CDR3 length is 14 residues. Germline values: CDR1 SGHAT, CDR2 FQNNGV. V lost 1 base to trimming and J lost 2 bases, with 8 bases between them. The DNA for the CDR3 is TGTGCCAGCAGCTTAGTCTCAGGGAACTATGGCTACACCTTC. Protein sequence: CASSLVSGNYGYTF.

This chain links TRBV13 with TRBJ2-3, with D possibly matching TRBD1 (6 bases). The ends were cut back, 0 bases at V and 6 bases at J, with 10 bases in the middle. CDR3 length: 14 residues. The V gene's germline CDR1 is PRHDT and CDR2 FYEKMQ (reference sequence). CDR3 sequence: CASSLGRQGDTQYF. The CDR3 DNA sequence: TGTGCCAGCAGCTTAGGTCGTCAGGGGGATACGCAGTATTTT.

This chain links TRBV5-8 with TRBJ1-6; TRBD1 might be the D (6 bases). CDR1 is SGHTS, CDR2 YDEGEE, per germline. This CDR3 spans 15 amino acids. V dropped 0 bases and J dropped 7 bases, with 11 bases sitting between them. CDR3 amino acids: CASSLADQGNSPLHF. CDR3 sequence (DNA): TGTGCCAGCAGCTTGGCTGATCAGGGGAATTCACCCCTCCACTTT.

This sequence joins TRBV5-1 and TRBJ1-5; weak D call: TRBD1 (6 bases). The CDR3 loop spans 15 amino acids. Germline lookup yields CDR1 SGHRS and CDR2 YFSETQ. The V gene lost 4 bases and the J gene lost 0 bases, with 11 bases spanning the gap. The CDR3 protein is CASSLGTNSNQPQHF. The CDR3 coding sequence is TGCGCCAGCAGCCTCGGGACAAATAGCAATCAGCCCCAGCATTTT. Filled out from reference TRBV5-1 and TRBJ1-5, the complete variable domain reads KAGVTQTPRYLIKTRGQQVTLSCSPISGHRSVSWYQQTPGQGLQFLFEYFSETQRNKGNFPGRFSGRQFSNSRSEMNVSTLELGDSALYLCASSLGTNSNQPQHFGDGTRLSIL.

V is TRBV7-2 and J is TRBJ1-2; 9 bases fit TRBD1. Germline lookup yields CDR1 SGHTA and CDR2 FQGNSA. The CDR3 totals 16 residues. V trimming: 3 bases; J trimming: 8 bases; junction bases outside the gene matches: 13. In DNA, the CDR3 is TGTGCCAGCAGCTTGAATAGGGGACAGGGAGGCGAAGGCTACACCTTC. This sequence encodes CASSLNRGQGGEGYTF.

This chain joins TRBV29-1 and TRBJ2-5; weak D call: TRBD2 (6 bases). This CDR3 contains 13 residues. Germline CDR1 and CDR2: SQVTM and ANQGSEA. The V gene lost 2 bases and the J gene lost 7 bases, with 14 bases spanning the gap. This chain's CDR3 is CSVEMASVGTQYF. In DNA, the CDR3 is TGCAGCGTTGAAATGGCTAGCGTCGGGACCCAGTACTTC.

J is TRBJ2-7 and V is TRBV2; 8 nucleotides align to TRBD1. After removal of 6 bases from V and 1 base from J, the junction contained 8 bases not matched to a gene. In germline, CDR1 is SNHLY, CDR2 FYNNEI. The CDR3 is 15 residues long. CDR3 sequence (DNA): TGTGCCAGCAGAGGGGACAGGTACCCATCCTACGAGCAGTACTTC. Its protein product is CASRGDRYPSYEQYF.

This rearrangement joins TRBV4-1 to TRBJ1-2, with D possibly being TRBD1 (6 bases). Germline CDR1 reads MGHRA; CDR2 reads YSYEKL. CDR3 length: 16 residues. V shed 1 base and J shed 2 bases, with 14 bases lying between them. Written as DNA, the CDR3 is TGCGCCAGCAGCCAAGTGGTCGTGGGGGCGAACTATGGCTACACCTTC. It is translated as CASSQVVVGANYGYTF.

This clone was detected only once. The chain uses TRBV4-2 and TRBJ2-1; D is undetermined. The CDR3 has 15 amino acids. Trimming took 1 base from V and 5 from J, leaving 12 bases between them. Per germline, CDR1 LGHNA and CDR2 YNFKEQ. The CDR3 DNA is TGTGCCAGCAGCCAAGGGTGGGCTACACACAATGAGCAGTTCTTC. Protein product: CASSQGWATHNEQFF.

The rearrangement uses TRBV5-1 and TRBJ2-7; 9 nucleotides match TRBD1. The germline gives CDR1 SGHRS, CDR2 YFSETQ. The V segment lost 4 bases and the J segment 3 bases; nucleotides outside the gene matches: 5. CDR3 length: 14 residues. CDR3 bases: TGCGCCAGCAGCGTGACGGGACAGGGCTACGAGCAGTACGTC. Amino acid sequence: CASSVTGQGYEQYV.

The chain couples TRBV3-1 (or the pseudogene TRBV3-2) to TRBJ1-2; D gene unclear. Per the germline V gene, CDR1 is LGHDT and CDR2 is YNNKEL (reference sequence). This CDR3 comprises 16 residues. The ends were cut back, 4 bases at V and 5 bases at J, with 20 bases in the middle. CDR3 coding DNA: TGTGCCAGCAGCCGAGGGCCGGGAGGAGCCGCATATGGCTACACCTTC. This translates into CASSRGPGGAAYGYTF.

The V gene is TRBV4-3, the J gene TRBJ1-2; no clear D gene. Trimming left V 1 base short and J 0 bases short, with 9 bases between. Germline CDR1 and CDR2: LGHNA and YSLEER. The CDR3 is made up of 15 amino acids. The CDR3 is CASSQVTGANYGYTF. The CDR3 DNA reads TGCGCCAGCAGCCAAGTGACGGGAGCTAACTATGGCTACACCTTC.

This clone appeared once. This chain joins TRBV9 and TRBJ2-5, with TRBD1 identical over 12 bases. The CDR3 extends over 17 amino acids. CDR1 is SGDLS, CDR2 YYNGEE, per germline. The V segment lost 0 bases and the J segment 3 bases; nucleotides outside the gene matches: 6. The CDR3 spells CASSVGVGTGGKETQYF. In DNA form, the CDR3 reads TGTGCCAGCAGCGTAGGAGTGGGGACAGGGGGCAAAGAGACCCAGTACTTC.

This clone has only one observation. The rearrangement uses TRBV2 and TRBJ1-1; 8 nucleotides match TRBD1. The CDR3 runs 13 residues. Germline lookup yields CDR1 SNHLY and CDR2 FYNNEI. The V and J ends lost 4 bases and 5 bases, in that order; junction bases with no gene match: 3. CDR3: CASSGQGTTEAFF. DNA for the CDR3: TGTGCCAGCAGTGGACAGGGGACGACTGAAGCTTTCTTT.

This clone showed up many times. The V gene is TRBV27, the J gene TRBJ2-3; the D gene is possibly TRBD1 (6 bases). CDR1 and CDR2 (germline): MNHEY, SMNVEV (reference sequence). The V end lost 5 bases, the J end lost 12 bases, and 15 bases lay between the germline ends. The length of the CDR3 is 12 residues. CDR3 region: CASSLEGVLQYF. DNA of the CDR3: TGTGCCAGCAGTCTCGAGGGGGTCCTACAGTATTTT.

The chain links TRBV2 to TRBJ1-2; 7 bases agree with TRBD1. The CDR3 extends over 13 amino acids. The V gene's germline CDR1 is SNHLY and CDR2 FYNNEI. With 0 bases clipped from V and 5 bases from J, the junction kept 0 bases outside the gene matches. CDR3 loop: CASSEATGYGYTF. CDR3 DNA: TGTGCCAGCAGTGAAGCGACAGGGTATGGCTACACCTTC.

As DNA, the CDR3 is TGTGCCAGCAGCCCGACAGGGGTTTCTGGCTACACCTTC. It translates to CASSPTGVSGYTF. V gene TRBV7-2 combines with J gene TRBJ1-2; 8 bases fit TRBD1. The J segment lost 7 bases and the V segment lost 5 bases, leaving 6 bases of the junction unmatched. CDR3 length equals 13 residues. Germline loops: CDR1 SGHTA, CDR2 FQGNSA.

The V and J genes are TRBV6-1 and TRBJ2-3; TRBD2 matches at 10 bases. V gave up 1 base and J gave up 6 bases; unmatched junction bases: 4. The V gene's germline CDR1 is MNHNS and CDR2 SASEGT. The CDR3 has 15 residues. For the CDR3, the DNA is TGTGCCAGCAGTGAAGGGACTAGCGGTTGGGATACGCAGTATTTT. Its protein product is CASSEGTSGWDTQYF.

The rearrangement links TRBV20-1 to TRBJ2-1; 9 nucleotides align to TRBD2. V lost 3 bases, J lost 6 bases, and 9 bases stayed unmatched. This CDR3 comprises 15 residues. Germline loops: CDR1 DFQATT, CDR2 SNEGSKA (reference sequence). The CDR3, as DNA: TGCAGTGCTAGTAGAATAGCGGGAGATAGCAATGAGCAGTTCTTC. Translation gives CSASRIAGDSNEQFF.

The V and J genes are TRBV21-1 and TRBJ2-5; TRBD2 is the table's D call and was not checked against the DNA. TRBV21-1 is annotated as a pseudogene. CDR3 length: 15 amino acids. The CDR3 nucleotides read TGTGCCAGCAGCAAATGGGGGGGGCCCAAGATGACCCAGTACTTC. Its protein product is CASSKWGGPKMTQYF.

Worth noting for this clone: The same CDR3 can be traced to other DNA sequences in this sample. The V and J genes are TRBV18 and TRBJ2-7; 9 positions match TRBD1. The CDR3 spans 14 residues. Looked up from germline, CDR1 is KGHSH and CDR2 is LQKENI. J lost 1 base, V lost 3 bases, and 1 base had no gene match. CDR3 bases: TGTGCCAGCTCACCCGGGACAGGGTCCTACGAGCAGTACTTC. Translated: CASSPGTGSYEQYF. Based on the CDR3 plus reference TRBV18 and TRBJ2-7, the full variable domain is NAGVMQNPRHLVRRRGQEARLRCSPMKGHSHVYWYRQLPEEGLKFMVYLQKENIIDESGMPKERFSAEFPKEGPSILRIQQVVRGDSAAYFCASSPGTGSYEQYFGPGTRLTVT.